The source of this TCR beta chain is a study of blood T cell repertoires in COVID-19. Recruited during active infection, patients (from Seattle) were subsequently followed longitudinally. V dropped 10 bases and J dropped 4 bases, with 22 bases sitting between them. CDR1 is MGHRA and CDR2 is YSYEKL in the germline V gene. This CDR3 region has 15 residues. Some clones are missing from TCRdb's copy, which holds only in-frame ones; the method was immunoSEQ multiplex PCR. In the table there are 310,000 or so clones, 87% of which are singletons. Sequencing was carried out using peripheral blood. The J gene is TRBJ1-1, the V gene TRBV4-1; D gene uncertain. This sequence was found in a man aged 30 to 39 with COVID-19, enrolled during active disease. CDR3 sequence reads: CATGNPGTRFTEAFF. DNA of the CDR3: TGCGCCACCGGGAACCCTGGCACCAGATTCACTGAAGCTTTCTTT.